A single sample is the source of the 28 T cell receptor beta chains below, sequenced in a study of regulatory T cells in long-lasting Graves disease. Combining iRepertoire HTBI primers with Arm-PCR of CDR3 regions, the authors built TCR beta libraries. TCRdb reprocessed the multiplex PCR reads via MiXCR and lists one record per CDR3 protein. Of a few hundred thousand distinct CDR3 sequences listed, 20% to 25% are singletons. Time point given: persistent/refractory GD, antithyroid drugs over 5 years with positive TRAb. There was RNA extracted from PBMCs, and the TCR library was made from it. The sequencing used peripheral blood mononuclear cells (PBMCs), collected when the disease was refractory, from a patient treated with antithyroid drugs. All receptors come from a female donor with Graves disease.

In regard to this clonotype: The junction departs from germline at one end; a sequencing error may be responsible. The J gene is TRBJ2-6, the V gene TRBV5-1; D tentatively fits TRBD1 or TRBD2 (5 bases each). The CDR3 contains 18 residues. Germline CDR1 is SGHRS and CDR2 is YFSETQ. The CDR3 bases are TGCGCCAGCAGCTTGGAGGGGACCCTAAGCTCTGGGGCCAACGTCCTGGCTTTC. It codes for CASSLEGTLSSGANVLAF.

By share of the sample, this clonotype is medium-sized. V usage is TRBV28 and J usage is TRBJ2-7; a weak D match, TRBD2 (7 bases). V dropped 11 bases and J dropped 4 bases, with 12 bases sitting between them. The CDR3 sequence is 11 residues long. Germline assignment: CDR1 MDHEN and CDR2 SYDVKM. The DNA for the CDR3 is TGTGCCGCGGGGGCGGGTTACGAGCAGTACTTC. Its translation: CAAGAGYEQYF. The whole variable domain, remainder taken from reference TRBV28 and TRBJ2-7, is DVKVTQSSRYLVKRTGEKVFLECVQDMDHENMFWYRQDPGLGLRLIYFSYDVKMKEKGDIPEGYSVSREKKERFSLILESASTNQTSMYLCAAGAGYEQYFGPGTRLTVT.

This clonotype was picked up many times. The CDR3 region is CASSRGTLRNTEAFF. The CDR3, as DNA: TGTGCCAGCAGCCGGGGTACCCTAAGGAACACTGAAGCTTTCTTT. The chain carries TRBV11-2 and TRBJ1-1; D is unresolved. Trimming shortened V by 5 bases and J by 1 base, and 14 bases separated the two germline ends. This CDR3 region has 15 residues. CDR1 is SGHAT and CDR2 is FQNNGV in the germline V gene.

This clonotype was detected many times. The V and J genes are TRBV6-9 and TRBJ1-2; possible D gene TRBD1, 5 bases. Germline CDR1 MNHGY, CDR2 SVAAGI. Deletions cut 3 bases from V and 0 bases from J, with 11 bases between. The length of the CDR3 is 15 residues. The CDR3 here is CASSYGGNSNYGYTF. The CDR3 nucleotides are TGTGCCAGCAGTTACGGGGGTAACTCTAACTATGGCTACACCTTC.

This clonotype was counted at least ten times. The genes are TRBV6-5 and TRBJ2-5; D may be TRBD1 (5 bases). CDR3 length: 16 residues. V shed 2 bases and J shed 3 bases, with 16 bases lying between them. Germline CDR1 MNHEY, CDR2 SVGAGI. The CDR3 sequence is CASSYVRRQPEETQYF. As DNA, the CDR3 is TGTGCCAGCAGTTACGTTCGTCGACAGCCCGAAGAGACCCAGTACTTC.

As concerns this clonotype: A read error may be the cause here, since a much bigger clone is one base away. The chain combines TRBV6-1 with TRBJ2-7; 10 bases match TRBD2. This CDR3 is built from 17 residues. Germline V CDR1 and CDR2: MNHNS, SASEGT. The chain's CDR3 is CASSDWEREGSTYEQCF. The CDR3 DNA sequence: TGTGCCAGCAGTGACTGGGAGCGGGAGGGTTCCACCTACGAGCAGTGCTTC.

This clonotype was observed at least ten times. The rearrangement links TRBV2 to TRBJ1-1, with D perhaps matching TRBD1 (6 bases). In germline, CDR1 is SNHLY, CDR2 FYNNEI. The CDR3 has 12 residues. V shed 8 bases and J shed 2 bases, with 9 bases lying between them. The CDR3 DNA reads TGTGCCAGCGACAGGAGCAACACTGAAGCTTTCTTT. This sequence encodes CASDRSNTEAFF.

In this sample, this clonotype turned up a few times. This chain links TRBV19 with TRBJ2-2; the D is unclear. CDR3 length: 10 residues. In germline, CDR1 is LNHDA, CDR2 SQIVND (reference sequence). V dropped 4 bases and J dropped 9 bases, with 3 bases sitting between them. The CDR3 loop reads CASSNRELFF. CDR3 bases: TGTGCCAGTAGTAACCGGGAGCTGTTTTTT.

Ten or more counts support this clonotype. The chain links TRBV2 to TRBJ2-7, with TRBD1 matching 8 bases. Trimming took 5 bases from V and 0 from J; bases not matched to a gene: 6. Germline V gives CDR1 SNHLY, CDR2 FYNNEI. This CDR3 region has 15 residues. The CDR3 loop is CASSKRTGFSYEQYF. In DNA form, the CDR3 reads TGTGCCAGCAGTAAACGGACAGGGTTCTCCTACGAGCAGTACTTC.

The table lists this clonotype with many counts. V usage is TRBV7-9 and J usage is TRBJ2-7; D call uncertain. CDR3 size: 15 residues. The germline gives CDR1 SEHNR, CDR2 FQNEAQ (reference sequence). V shed 2 bases and J shed 2 bases, with 13 bases lying between them. The CDR3 region is CASSLISTAPYEQYF. As DNA, the CDR3 is TGTGCCAGCAGCTTAATTTCGACGGCGCCCTACGAGCAGTACTTC. The whole variable domain, filled in from reference TRBV7-9 and TRBJ2-7, reads DTGVSQNPRHKITKRGQNVTFRCDPISEHNRLYWYRQTLGQGPEFLTYFQNEAQLEKSRLLSDRFSAERPKGSFSTLEIQRTEQGDSAMYLCASSLISTAPYEQYFGPGTRLTVT.

J is TRBJ2-1 and V is TRBV15, with TRBD2 matching 9 bases. In germline, CDR1 is LNHNV, CDR2 YYDKDF (reference sequence). Trimming cost V 4 bases and J 5 bases; bases outside gene matches: 9. CDR3 size: 16 residues. CDR3 DNA sequence: TGTGCCACCAGCACCATGACTAGCGGATTTGACAATGAGCAGTTCTTC. Residues: CATSTMTSGFDNEQFF. Using reference TRBV15 and TRBJ2-1 for the parts outside the CDR3, the full variable domain is DAMVIQNPRYQVTQFGKPVTLSCSQTLNHNVMYWYQQKSSQAPKLLFHYYDKDFNNEADTPDNFQSRRPNTSFCFLDIRSPGLGDTAMYLCATSTMTSGFDNEQFFGPGTRLTVL.

This clonotype was seen a few times. This chain connects TRBV28 to TRBJ2-2; unclear D gene. Germline loops: CDR1 MDHEN, CDR2 SYDVKM. Trimming removed 2 bases at V and 2 bases at J, with 15 bases between. This CDR3 contains 17 residues. The CDR3 DNA reads as TGTGCCAGCAGTTTACACCTAGGAGTCACTAACACCGGGGAGCTGTTTTTT. Translating it yields CASSLHLGVTNTGELFF.

The V call is TRBV24-1, the J call TRBJ2-7; 12 bases fit TRBD2. Germline assignment: CDR1 KGHDR and CDR2 SFDVKD. J gave up 6 bases and V 4 bases, and 3 bases lay outside the gene matches. The CDR3 consists of 14 residues. CDR3 bases: TGTGCCACCAGTGAGACTAGCGGGAGTGGCGAGCAGTACTTC. It encodes CATSETSGSGEQYF.

The chain combines TRBV6-2 or TRBV6-3 with TRBJ2-2; 9 nucleotides align to TRBD2. J lost 5 bases, V lost 7 bases, and 8 bases had no gene match. CDR1 and CDR2 from the germline V gene are MNHEY and SVGEGT. The CDR3 covers 15 residues. The CDR3 spells CASTIAGVGTGELFF. For the CDR3, the DNA is TGTGCCAGCACAATAGCGGGAGTTGGGACCGGGGAGCTGTTTTTT.

A few counts support this clonotype. This rearrangement joins TRBV20-1 to TRBJ2-3; D unclear. Germline V gives CDR1 DFQATT, CDR2 SNEGSKA (reference sequence). V lost 3 bases and J lost 4, with 14 bases in between. CDR3 length equals 14 residues. As DNA, the CDR3 is TGCAGTGCTAGGAAACCCACCGGCCCAGATACGCAGTATTTT. It is translated as CSARKPTGPDTQYF.

This clonotype was recorded at least ten times. The CDR3 loop reads CASSPGTGLYEQYF. The CDR3 coding sequence is TGTGCCAGCAGTCCCGGGACAGGGCTCTACGAGCAGTACTTC. The chain recombines TRBV27 with TRBJ2-7, with 9 bases matching TRBD1. Germline loops: CDR1 MNHEY, CDR2 SMNVEV (reference sequence). V lost 5 bases to trimming and J lost 3 bases; unmatched junction nucleotides: 5. This CDR3 has 14 amino acids.

This clonotype was recorded at least ten times. This chain connects TRBV24-1 to TRBJ2-2; D gene unclear. The CDR3 spans 17 residues. V was trimmed by 3 bases and J by 1 base, leaving 14 bases between them. From germline, CDR1 is KGHDR and CDR2 SFDVKD. CDR3 coding DNA: TGTGCCACCAGTGATCCTAACGAGCTAGAGAACACCGGGGAGCTGTTTTTT. It yields the protein CATSDPNELENTGELFF.

V usage is TRBV20-1 and J usage is TRBJ1-1; a possible D gene is TRBD1 (5 bases). The CDR3 runs 16 residues. Per germline, CDR1 DFQATT and CDR2 SNEGSKA (reference sequence). Trimming stripped 1 base from V and 4 bases from J, with 19 bases between. The CDR3 DNA is TGCAGTGCTAGAGCCCCGAGAGTGCAGGGTGGCACTGAAGCTTTCTTT. This codes for CSARAPRVQGGTEAFF.

Points on this clonotype: A much larger clone lies a single base off, so this may be a read error. The chain links TRBV5-5 to TRBJ1-2; 10 bases are shared with TRBD1. Germline CDR1 and CDR2: SGHKS and YYEKEE (reference sequence). This CDR3 is 15 amino acids long. V shed 0 bases and J 4 bases; nucleotides not matched to a gene: 3. Written as DNA, the CDR3 is TGTGCCAGCAGCTTGGAGGGGACAGGGGCCTATGGCTACACCTTC. Protein sequence: CASSLEGTGAYGYTF.

The gene calls are TRBV7-2 and TRBJ2-3, with a possible D match to TRBD2 (6 bases). Trimming took off 5 bases at V and 2 bases at J, with 20 bases between the two ends. CDR3 length equals 17 residues. Germline V CDR1 and CDR2: SGHTA, FQGNSA. The CDR3 protein is CASSRMGGTETTDTQYF. The CDR3 region has the DNA TGTGCCAGCAGCCGCATGGGCGGGACGGAAACCACAGATACGCAGTATTTT.

The V and J genes are TRBV30 and TRBJ2-7; D possibly corresponds to TRBD2 (6 bases). CDR1 and CDR2 (germline): GTSNPN, SVGIG (reference sequence). Trimming took off 2 bases at V and 6 bases at J, with 17 bases between the two ends. There are 14 residues in the CDR3. CDR3 nucleotides: TGTGCCTGGAGTCTGGCGGGACTCATTTTCGAGCAGTACTTC. It translates to CAWSLAGLIFEQYF.

In this sample, this clonotype turned up once. The rearrangement uses TRBV9 and TRBJ2-2; TRBD2 is a possible D gene (6 bases). The CDR3 loop spans 14 amino acids. Germline CDR1 and CDR2: SGDLS and YYNGEE. The ends were cut back, 0 bases at V and 6 bases at J, with 9 bases in the middle. The CDR3 bases are TGTGCCAGCAGCGTAGACGGAGGGTCCGGGGAGCTGTTTTTT. Amino acids: CASSVDGGSGELFF.

The chain joins TRBV5-5 to TRBJ2-2; 7 bases are shared with TRBD2. The CDR3 runs 14 residues. V was pared by 3 bases and J by 5 bases, with 4 bases of the junction left unmatched. The germline V gene has CDR1 SGHKS and CDR2 YYEKEE (reference sequence). The CDR3 here is CASSYGGKTGELFF. CDR3 nucleotide sequence: TGTGCCAGCAGCTACGGGGGGAAAACCGGGGAGCTGTTTTTT.

This chain links TRBV5-4 with TRBJ1-3; no clear D. Trimming left V 4 bases short and J 8 bases short, with 16 bases between. This CDR3 has 14 amino acids. Per germline, CDR1 SGHNT and CDR2 YYREEE (reference sequence). Written as DNA, the CDR3 is TGTGCCAGCAGCGAGGACCGAAACCCTTACACCATATATTTT. Protein: CASSEDRNPYTIYF.

Ten or more counts support this clonotype. The J gene is TRBJ2-7, the V gene TRBV11-1, with D unclear. Germline V lookup: CDR1 SGHAT, CDR2 FQDESV (reference sequence). Trimming took off 5 bases at V and 3 bases at J, with 11 bases between the two ends. The CDR3 totals 13 residues. CDR3 protein: CASSPMLGYEQYF. CDR3 in DNA: TGTGCCAGCAGCCCCATGTTGGGCTACGAGCAGTACTTC.

In DNA, the CDR3 is TGTGCCAGCAGCCCCGGGACTTCCGAGACCCAGTACTTC. Amino acid sequence: CASSPGTSETQYF. The rearrangement joins TRBV4-2 to TRBJ2-5; tentative D call: TRBD2 (6 bases). Germline V gene data show CDR1 as LGHNA and CDR2 as YNFKEQ. Deletions cut 4 bases from V and 5 bases from J, with 11 bases between. The CDR3 is made up of 13 amino acids.

In its sample, this clonotype was seen many times. V gene TRBV12-3 or TRBV12-4 combines with J gene TRBJ2-7; D ambiguous. The CDR3 has 11 amino acids. Trimming pared 3 bases from V and 3 bases from J, leaving 3 bases between. The CDR3 protein is CASSFHYEQYF. The DNA for the CDR3 is TGTGCCAGCAGTTTTCACTACGAGCAGTACTTC.

About this clonotype itself: Without the conserved terminal phenylalanine or tryptophan, this CDR3 likely stems from a read error. The chain combines TRBV4-1 with TRBJ2-7, with 10 bases lining up with TRBD2. CDR1 is MGHRA, CDR2 YSYEKL, per germline. The junction had 8 bases not matched to a gene; V was cut back by 4 bases and J by 2 bases. This CDR3 is 16 amino acids long. This CDR3 reads CASSPLSGRPTYEQYL. In DNA form, the CDR3 reads TGCGCCAGCAGCCCTCTTAGCGGGAGGCCCACCTACGAGCAGTACCTC.